The clone carrying this T cell receptor (beta chain) appeared a single time. The antigen remains undetermined. Amplified TCR beta CDR3 regions derived from RNA transcripts. Using the HTBI primer set, a first-round RT-PCR was run on the TCR CDR3. TCRdb fed the multiplex PCR reads into MiXCR, producing one record per CDR3 protein. Found here are hundreds of thousands of distinct CDR3 sequences, 38% of them singletons; the top ten hold approximately 8.7%. The entry originates in a study of T cells in Graves' hyperthyroidism and ophthalmopathy. General study results and limits: Most expanded thyroid clonotypes above 0.001 recurred in blood.

Stable hyperthyroidism: no ophthalmopathy progression over 18 months of follow-up. Diagnosis of hyperthyroidism was new in patients aged 18 to 65, and its duration was under 2 months. PBMCs were sourced from approximately 9.3 ml fresh peripheral blood. With 2 bases clipped from V and 6 bases from J, the junction kept 9 bases outside the gene matches. The germline V gene encodes CDR1 SGDLS and CDR2 YYNGEE. This CDR3 is 15 amino acids long. This rearrangement joins TRBV9 to TRBJ2-7; 9 nucleotides align to TRBD1. Sample: blood. The receptor was derived from a man aged 18-30 years with Graves' hyperthyroidism. This CDR3 is CASSVARQGVGEQYF. CDR3 nucleotides: TGTGCCAGCAGCGTTGCCCGACAGGGGGTTGGCGAGCAGTACTTC.